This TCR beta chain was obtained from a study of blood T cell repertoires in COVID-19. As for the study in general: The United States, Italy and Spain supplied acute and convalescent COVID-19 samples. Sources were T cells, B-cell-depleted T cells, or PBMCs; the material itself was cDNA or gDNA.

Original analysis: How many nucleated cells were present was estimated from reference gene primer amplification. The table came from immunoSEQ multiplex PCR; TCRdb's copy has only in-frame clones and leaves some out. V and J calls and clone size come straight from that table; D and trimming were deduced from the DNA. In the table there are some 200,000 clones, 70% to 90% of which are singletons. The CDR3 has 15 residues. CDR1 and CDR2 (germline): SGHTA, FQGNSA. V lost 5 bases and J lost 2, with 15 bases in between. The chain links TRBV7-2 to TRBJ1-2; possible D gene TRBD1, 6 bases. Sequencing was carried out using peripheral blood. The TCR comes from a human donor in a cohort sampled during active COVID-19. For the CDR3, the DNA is TGTGCCAGCAGCCTTAGGGGAGGGGGAAACTATGGCTACACCTTC. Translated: CASSLRGGGNYGYTF.